This T cell receptor beta chain is from a study of blood T cell repertoires in COVID-19. The wider study: Sample material is recorded as cDNA or gDNA derived from T cells, B-cell-depleted T cells, or PBMCs.

The data were produced by immunoSEQ multiplex PCR, yet TCRdb's version contains in-frame clones alone and is incomplete. The sample holds 150,000 to 200,000 clones, around 84% seen once. CDR1 MNHEY and CDR2 SMNVEV come from the germline V gene (reference sequence). This CDR3 is built from 14 residues. The ends were cut back, 5 bases at V and 5 bases at J, with 16 bases in the middle. Sample: peripheral blood. This receptor was taken from a woman aged 80 or over with acute or convalescent COVID-19. The V gene is TRBV27, the J gene TRBJ2-7, with a weak D call TRBD1 (6 bases). The CDR3 DNA reads TGTGCCAGCAGTCTCCGGGACAATTTCGACGAGCAGTACTTC. Translating it yields CASSLRDNFDEQYF.